The subject of this entry is one TCR beta chain. What it binds is not known. With V trimmed by 2 bases and J by 4 bases, 3 bases remained unmatched. CDR1 and CDR2 from the germline V gene are SGHRS and YFSETQ. The CDR3 length is 15 residues. This entry is derived from a study of cytomegalovirus exposure and HLA in healthy donors. Study-wide results and limits: Cytomegalovirus association was assigned to more than 150 TCR beta chains. In vitro, a few CMV-associated chains proved specific for CMV antigens.

Separate from the 666-subject first cohort, the approximately 120-subject validation cohort was the one that the donors belonged to. Sequenced by immunoSEQ multiplex PCR; TCRdb stores in-frame clones only, minus some. The table has roughly 330,000 clones, roughly 87% seen once. Sequences were obtained from PBMCs. The chain is built from TRBV5-1 and TRBJ2-2, with 9 bases matching TRBD1. The receptor was isolated from a woman in her twenties or thirties in good health and CMV-seropositive. DNA for the CDR3: TGCGCCAGCAGCTTTAGACAGGGGGGCACCGGGGAGCTGTTTTTT. This translates into CASSFRQGGTGELFF. The whole variable domain, remainder taken from reference TRBV5-1 and TRBJ2-2, is KAGVTQTPRYLIKTRGQQVTLSCSPISGHRSVSWYQQTPGQGLQFLFEYFSETQRNKGNFPGRFSGRQFSNSRSEMNVSTLELGDSALYLCASSFRQGGTGELFFGEGSRLTVL.